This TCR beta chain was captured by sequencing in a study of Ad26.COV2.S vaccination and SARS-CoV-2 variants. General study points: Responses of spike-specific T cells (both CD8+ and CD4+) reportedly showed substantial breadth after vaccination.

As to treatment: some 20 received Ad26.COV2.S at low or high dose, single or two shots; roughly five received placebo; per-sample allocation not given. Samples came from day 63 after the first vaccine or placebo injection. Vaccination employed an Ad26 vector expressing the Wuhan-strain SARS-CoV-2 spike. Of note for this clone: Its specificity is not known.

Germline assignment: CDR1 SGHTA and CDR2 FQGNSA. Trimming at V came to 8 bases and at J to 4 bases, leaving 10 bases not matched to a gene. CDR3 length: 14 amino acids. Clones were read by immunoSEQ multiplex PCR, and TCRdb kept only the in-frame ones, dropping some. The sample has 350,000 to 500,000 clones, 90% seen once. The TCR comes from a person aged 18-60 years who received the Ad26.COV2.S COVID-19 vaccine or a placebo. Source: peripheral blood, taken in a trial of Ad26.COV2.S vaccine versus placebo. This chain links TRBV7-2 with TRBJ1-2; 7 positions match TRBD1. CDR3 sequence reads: CASGQDPRFYGYTF. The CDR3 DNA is TGTGCCAGCGGACAGGACCCACGATTCTATGGCTACACCTTC.